Presented here are 22 T cell receptor beta chains from one specimen sequenced in a study of T cells in Graves' hyperthyroidism and ophthalmopathy. What was amplified from RNA transcripts were TCR beta CDR3 regions. A first-round RT-PCR of the TCR CDR3 used the HTBI primer set. MiXCR was run by TCRdb on the multiplex PCR reads, yielding one entry per CDR3 protein. The top ten hold about 4% of the sample, which has approximately 610,000 distinct CDR3 sequences, approximately 15% seen once. The sample consisted of blood. The receptor set was obtained from a woman aged 40 to 50 with Graves' ophthalmopathy.

At least ten counts were recorded for this clonotype. The rearrangement joins TRBV28 to TRBJ2-1, with D tentatively TRBD1 or TRBD2 (5 bases each). The germline gives CDR1 MDHEN, CDR2 SYDVKM. CDR3 length: 12 residues. Trimming left V 3 bases short and J 7 bases short, with 7 bases between. The CDR3 DNA sequence: TGTGCCAGCAGTTTTGAGGGGAATGAGCAGTTCTTC. Protein: CASSFEGNEQFF.

This clonotype was counted ten times or more. This sequence joins TRBV29-1 and TRBJ2-5; D might be TRBD2 (6 bases). The V gene's germline CDR1 is SQVTM and CDR2 ANQGSEA. This CDR3 has 14 residues. Trimming cost V 4 bases and J 5 bases, with 17 bases left between them. The CDR3: CSVADPGGKETQYF. CDR3 in DNA: TGCAGCGTTGCGGACCCCGGAGGGAAGGAGACCCAGTACTTC.

This chain joins TRBV6-2 or TRBV6-3 and TRBJ2-5; either TRBD1 or TRBD2 may supply D (6 bases each). V lost 2 bases and J 5 bases, leaving 15 bases between the germline ends. This CDR3 has 15 residues. The germline CDR1 and CDR2 sequences are MNHEY and SVGEGT. The CDR3 DNA reads TGTGCCAGCAGTTACATCGGGGGCGATCGGGAGACCCAGTACTTC. Protein product: CASSYIGGDRETQYF.

The chain joins TRBV14 to TRBJ2-7, with TRBD2 as a possible D gene (5 bases). The CDR3 totals 13 residues. Germline CDR1 and CDR2: SGHDN and FVKESK. Trimming took 3 bases from V and 3 from J, leaving 9 bases between them. This CDR3 is CASSHRDFYEQYF. The CDR3 DNA sequence: TGTGCCAGCAGCCACCGGGATTTCTACGAGCAGTACTTC.

This clonotype occurred a few times. The V gene is TRBV12-3 or TRBV12-4, the J gene TRBJ2-7, with 9 bases identical to TRBD1. Trimming took 10 bases from V and 6 from J; bases not matched to a gene: 16. CDR3 length: 15 residues. The chain's CDR3 is CATRRGGTGRSEQYF. The DNA for the CDR3 is TGTGCCACCAGGAGGGGGGGGACAGGGCGAAGCGAGCAGTACTTC.

Of note for this clonotype: This could be a read error, since a much larger clone is one nucleotide away. V and J are TRBV30 and TRBJ1-1, with D unresolved. CDR3 length: 12 amino acids. The germline V gene encodes CDR1 GTSNPN and CDR2 SVGIG (reference sequence). The ends were cut back, 3 bases at V and 1 base at J, with 6 bases in the middle. The CDR3 loop is CAWSHTNTEAFF. DNA of the CDR3: TGTGCCTGGAGCCACACGAACACTGAAGCTTTCTTT.

This clonotype showed up just a few times. The rearrangement uses TRBV28 and TRBJ1-5, with a possible D match to TRBD1 (6 bases). Germline loops: CDR1 MDHEN, CDR2 SYDVKM. This CDR3 is 19 amino acids long. Trimming pared 4 bases from V and 0 bases from J, leaving 22 bases between. Here the CDR3 DNA reads TGTGCCAGCAGTTCGCCTTTCTTAAGACAGGTTAATAGCAATCAGCCCCAGCATTTT. Its translation: CASSSPFLRQVNSNQPQHF.

This chain joins TRBV25-1 and TRBJ1-1; D is unclear. This CDR3 is built from 14 residues. The germline CDR1 and CDR2 sequences are MGHDK and SYGVNS. The V and J ends lost 6 bases and 5 bases respectively, with 16 bases between them. CDR3 nucleotides: TGTGCCAGCAGCGCAGGACGGTTCGGGACTGAAGCTTTCTTT. This encodes CASSAGRFGTEAFF.

This clonotype was recorded at least ten times. This chain uses TRBV11-2 with TRBJ2-5, with 8 bases matching TRBD1. Trimming at V came to 1 base and at J to 7 bases, leaving 5 bases not matched to a gene. CDR1 is SGHAT and CDR2 is FQNNGV in the germline V gene. The CDR3 consists of 14 residues. CDR3 region: CASSLVGQGRTQYF. The CDR3 DNA follows: TGTGCCAGCAGCTTAGTCGGACAGGGACGGACCCAGTACTTC. Filled out from reference TRBV11-2 and TRBJ2-5, the complete variable domain reads EAGVAQSPRYKIIEKRQSVAFWCNPISGHATLYWYQQILGQGPKLLIQFQNNGVVDDSQLPKDRFSAERLKGVDSTLKIQPAKLEDSAVYLCASSLVGQGRTQYFGPGTRLLVL.

This rearrangement joins TRBV30 to TRBJ1-2; weak D call: TRBD1 (5 bases). The V and J ends lost 4 bases and 1 base respectively, with 16 bases between them. Germline V gives CDR1 GTSNPN, CDR2 SVGIG (reference sequence). CDR3 length equals 15 residues. The CDR3 coding sequence is TGTGCCTGGATTGCAACCCTCGGGGGTAACTATGGCTACACCTTC. This codes for CAWIATLGGNYGYTF. The full variable domain, rest sourced from reference TRBV30 and TRBJ1-2, is SQTIHQWPATLVQPVGSPLSLECTVEGTSNPNLYWYRQAAGRGLQLLFYSVGIGQISSEVPQNLSASRPQDRQFILSSKKLLLSDSGFYLCAWIATLGGNYGYTFGSGTRLTVV.

This clonotype occurred many times. The CDR3 coding sequence is TGCGCCAGCAGCTTACGGACAGTGGGCGAGCAGTACTTC. Its protein is CASSLRTVGEQYF. V gene TRBV5-1 combines with J gene TRBJ2-7; possible D gene TRBD1, 6 bases. Germline V gives CDR1 SGHRS, CDR2 YFSETQ. The CDR3 is made up of 13 amino acids. The V gene lost 2 bases and the J gene lost 6 bases, with 12 bases spanning the gap. Variable domain in full (rest from reference TRBV5-1 and TRBJ2-7): KAGVTQTPRYLIKTRGQQVTLSCSPISGHRSVSWYQQTPGQGLQFLFEYFSETQRNKGNFPGRFSGRQFSNSRSEMNVSTLELGDSALYLCASSLRTVGEQYFGPGTRLTVT.

Many counts were recorded for this clonotype. The rearrangement joins TRBV29-1 to TRBJ1-2; D not certain. This CDR3 contains 13 residues. Germline V CDR1 and CDR2: SQVTM, ANQGSEA. The ends were cut back, 4 bases at V and 4 bases at J, with 13 bases in the middle. The CDR3 loop is CSVVRVGGYGYTF. CDR3 nucleotides: TGCAGCGTTGTTAGGGTTGGTGGCTATGGCTACACCTTC.

The chain couples TRBV6-5 to TRBJ2-7; 8 bases line up with TRBD1. With 8 bases clipped from V and 2 bases from J, the junction kept 8 bases outside the gene matches. The CDR3 totals 14 residues. Germline CDR1 is MNHEY and CDR2 is SVGAGI. The CDR3 sequence: CASRWTGPTYEQYF. CDR3 in DNA: TGTGCCAGCCGTTGGACAGGGCCAACCTACGAGCAGTACTTC.

There are many counts of this clonotype. J is TRBJ2-7 and V is TRBV11-3; 10 nucleotides agree with TRBD1. Looked up from germline, CDR1 is SGHNT and CDR2 is YENEEA. Germline trimming cut 1 base from V and 9 bases from J; bases unmatched to any gene: 3. The CDR3 spans 13 residues. The CDR3: CASSLGDRGRQYF. In DNA form, the CDR3 reads TGTGCCAGCAGCTTAGGGGACAGGGGACGGCAGTACTTC.

Only a few counts were recorded for this clonotype. The chain recombines TRBV4-1 with TRBJ2-5; the match to TRBD1 covers 7 bases. The CDR3 has 16 residues. The germline V gene encodes CDR1 MGHRA and CDR2 YSYEKL. J gave up 1 base and V 1 base, and 6 bases lay outside the gene matches. The DNA of the CDR3 is TGCGCCAGCAGCCAAGGACAGGGAGCGTCCCAAGAGACCCAGTACTTC. This translates into CASSQGQGASQETQYF.

The chain combines TRBV2 with TRBJ2-7; D not certain. The CDR3 runs 13 residues. Trimming shortened V by 7 bases and J by 3 bases, and 13 bases separated the two germline ends. Germline-derived CDR1 and CDR2 are SNHLY and FYNNEI. The CDR3 protein is CASTLDFFYEQYF. The DNA of the CDR3 is TGTGCCAGCACTCTCGATTTTTTCTACGAGCAGTACTTC.

This chain connects TRBV5-1 to TRBJ2-3, with TRBD2 matching 10 bases. The CDR3 is 17 residues long. Germline V gene data show CDR1 as SGHRS and CDR2 as YFSETQ. The V segment lost 0 bases and the J segment 0 bases; nucleotides outside the gene matches: 4. The CDR3 DNA follows: TGCGCCAGCAGCTTGGAGGGACTAGCGTATAGCACAGATACGCAGTATTTT. Its protein is CASSLEGLAYSTDTQYF.

In this sample, this clonotype turned up many times. The V gene is TRBV4-1, the J gene TRBJ1-1, with D maybe TRBD1 (5 bases). The CDR3 has 16 amino acids. Deletions cut 4 bases from V and 0 bases from J, with 15 bases between. Looked up from germline, CDR1 is MGHRA and CDR2 is YSYEKL. CDR3 protein: CASSPDRIGMNTEAFF. The CDR3 DNA follows: TGCGCCAGCAGCCCCGACAGAATTGGCATGAACACTGAAGCTTTCTTT.

This clonotype was detected only once. The V and J genes are TRBV3-1 and TRBJ2-5; D remains ambiguous. The CDR3 length is 13 residues. V lost 1 base to trimming and J lost 6 bases, with 9 bases between them. The germline V gene encodes CDR1 LGHDT and CDR2 YNNKEL (reference sequence). CDR3 nucleotides: TGTGCCAGCAGCCAAGGTCTGGGGAAGACCCAGTACTTC. Its protein is CASSQGLGKTQYF.

The chain joins TRBV11-2 to TRBJ1-1, with D unresolved. Trimming shortened V by 3 bases and J by 1 base, and 6 bases separated the two germline ends. This CDR3 has 13 residues. Germline CDR1 and CDR2: SGHAT and FQNNGV. For the CDR3, the DNA is TGTGCCAGCAGCTTTTGGGGGAACACTGAAGCTTTCTTT. It yields the protein CASSFWGNTEAFF.

The rearrangement links TRBV20-1 to TRBJ2-7; possibly TRBD1 or TRBD2 for D (7 bases each). V lost 5 bases and J 4 bases, leaving 18 bases between the germline ends. Germline CDR1 DFQATT, CDR2 SNEGSKA (reference sequence). This CDR3 is built from 14 residues. The CDR3 sequence is CSAQGTAGPYEQYF. The CDR3 region has the DNA TGCAGTGCTCAAGGGACAGCGGGACCTTACGAGCAGTACTTC.

The table lists this clonotype with many counts. The rearrangement joins TRBV6-5 to TRBJ1-2; D might be TRBD1 (5 bases). Trimming shortened V by 0 bases and J by 4 bases, and 9 bases separated the two germline ends. The CDR3 extends over 14 amino acids. The germline CDR1 and CDR2 sequences are MNHEY and SVGAGI. The CDR3 sequence: CASSYSEGTYGYTF. The CDR3 DNA is TGTGCCAGCAGTTACTCAGAGGGGACCTATGGCTACACCTTC.